The table lists the clone carrying this TCR beta chain with many counts. These data belong to a study of identical twins. TCRdb itself ran the 5' RACE reads through MiXCR, one entry per CDR3 protein. The table shows roughly 350,000 distinct CDR3 sequences, with roughly 9% occurring only once. V was pared by 0 bases and J by 4 bases, with 10 bases between. This CDR3 is 14 amino acids long. Looked up from germline, CDR1 is DFQATT and CDR2 is SNEGSKA (reference sequence). The V call is TRBV20-1, the J call TRBJ2-1; D not certain. The TCR sequence derives from a woman aged 45-65 years in good health. Sequenced material: naive T cells sorted from blood. CDR3 region: CSARDLSSYNEQFF. The CDR3 nucleotides read TGCAGTGCTAGAGATTTGTCTTCGTACAATGAGCAGTTCTTC.